A selection of T cell receptor beta chains follows, all from one sample in a study of neurological immune-mediated disorders. MiXCR was run by TCRdb on the 5' RACE reads, yielding one entry per CDR3 protein. The sample holds 55,000 to 65,000 distinct CDR3 sequences; 3.5% to 4.5% are singletons and the top ten take under 2.5%. Sequencing used PBMCs. The receptor source for this set is a woman aged 45-65 years with multiple sclerosis. The CDR3 runs from the conserved cysteine through the conserved F or W. Each record gives: J gene, D gene, clone size, V gene, CDR3 protein, CDR3 DNA. D genes are given only for firm matches. Not all rows give a size; the values are once, few, many and, for expanded clones, a class.

j_call: TRBJ1-1; d_call: NA; clone_size: many; v_call: TRBV12-3/TRBV12-4; cdr3_aa: CASSFLDTEAFF; cdr3_nt: TGTGCCAGCAGTTTTCTGGACACTGAAGCTTTCTTT
j_call: TRBJ2-7; d_call: NA; clone_size: few; v_call: TRBV15; cdr3_aa: CATSRERDTYEQYF; cdr3_nt: TGTGCCACCAGCAGAGAAAGGGACACCTACGAGCAGTACTTC
j_call: TRBJ2-1; d_call: NA; clone_size: many; v_call: TRBV15; cdr3_aa: CATSRDDPDRQFF; cdr3_nt: TGTGCCACCAGCAGAGATGATCCGGACAGGCAGTTCTTC
j_call: TRBJ1-1; d_call: NA; clone_size: many; v_call: TRBV5-1; cdr3_aa: CASSLGMEMVTEAFF; cdr3_nt: TGCGCCAGCAGCTTGGGGATGGAAATGGTAACTGAAGCTTTCTTT
j_call: TRBJ1-2; d_call: NA; clone_size: many; v_call: TRBV5-1; cdr3_aa: CASSTAGREGHGYTF; cdr3_nt: TGCGCCAGCAGCACCGCGGGCAGGGAGGGTCATGGCTACACCTTC
j_call: TRBJ2-1; d_call: TRBD2; clone_size: many; v_call: TRBV20-1; cdr3_aa: CSAGPLTSASYNEQFF; cdr3_nt: TGCAGTGCCGGCCCGTTGACTAGCGCTTCCTACAATGAGCAGTTCTTC
j_call: TRBJ1-6; d_call: TRBD1; clone_size: many; v_call: TRBV2; cdr3_aa: CASSGGRGDSPLHF; cdr3_nt: TGTGCCAGCAGTGGGGGCAGGGGGGATTCACCCCTCCACTTT
j_call: TRBJ2-6; d_call: NA; clone_size: few; v_call: TRBV29-1; cdr3_aa: CSYSGTGANVLTF; cdr3_nt: TGCAGCTACTCGGGGACTGGGGCCAACGTCCTGACTTTC
j_call: TRBJ2-2; d_call: TRBD2; clone_size: many; v_call: TRBV3-1; cdr3_aa: CASSQGSSGRTGELFF; cdr3_nt: TGTGCCAGCAGCCAAGGTTCTAGCGGGAGGACCGGGGAGCTGTTTTTT
j_call: TRBJ1-5; d_call: NA; clone_size: many; v_call: TRBV15; cdr3_aa: CATSYRREGNQPQHF; cdr3_nt: TGTGCCACCAGCTATAGACGGGAGGGCAATCAGCCCCAGCATTTT
j_call: TRBJ2-3; d_call: TRBD2; clone_size: many; v_call: TRBV12-3/TRBV12-4; cdr3_aa: CASSLAGGPDTQYF; cdr3_nt: TGTGCCAGCAGTCTAGCGGGAGGCCCAGATACGCAGTATTTT
j_call: TRBJ2-3; d_call: TRBD1; clone_size: many; v_call: TRBV10-3; cdr3_aa: CAIMDRGPTDTQYF; cdr3_nt: TGTGCCATCATGGACAGGGGGCCGACAGATACGCAGTATTTT
j_call: TRBJ2-3; d_call: NA; clone_size: many; v_call: TRBV4-2; cdr3_aa: CASSQKGVGGPGNTQYF; cdr3_nt: TGTGCCAGCAGCCAAAAGGGTGTTGGGGGGCCGGGTAATACGCAGTATTTT
j_call: TRBJ2-7; d_call: TRBD2; clone_size: many; v_call: TRBV6-1; cdr3_aa: CASSVAGLYEQYF; cdr3_nt: TGTGCCAGCAGTGTAGCGGGACTCTACGAGCAGTACTTC
j_call: TRBJ1-1; d_call: NA; clone_size: many; v_call: TRBV12-3/TRBV12-4; cdr3_aa: CASSFRVGGATEAFF; cdr3_nt: TGTGCCAGCAGTTTTCGCGTAGGGGGGGCCACTGAAGCTTTCTTT
j_call: TRBJ2-3; d_call: TRBD2; clone_size: many; v_call: TRBV27; cdr3_aa: CATSRLAGVTDTQYF; cdr3_nt: TGTGCCACCTCGCGACTAGCGGGAGTCACAGATACGCAGTATTTT
j_call: TRBJ1-1; d_call: NA; clone_size: many; v_call: TRBV5-1; cdr3_aa: CASSSGYGLNTEAFF; cdr3_nt: TGCGCCAGCAGCTCAGGTTATGGGCTGAACACTGAAGCTTTCTTT
j_call: TRBJ1-2; d_call: TRBD1; clone_size: medium-sized; v_call: TRBV5-1; cdr3_aa: CASSSGTGISVWSYGYTF; cdr3_nt: TGCGCCAGCAGCTCTGGGACAGGGATCTCGGTTTGGAGTTATGGCTACACCTTC
j_call: TRBJ2-1; d_call: TRBD2; clone_size: many; v_call: TRBV6-1; cdr3_aa: CASRTSGIYNEQFF; cdr3_nt: TGTGCCAGCAGGACTAGCGGGATCTACAATGAGCAGTTCTTC
j_call: TRBJ1-1; d_call: TRBD1; clone_size: many; v_call: TRBV18; cdr3_aa: CASATGGDTEAFF; cdr3_nt: TGTGCCAGCGCCACAGGGGGGGACACTGAAGCTTTCTTT
j_call: TRBJ1-4; d_call: TRBD1; clone_size: many; v_call: TRBV5-1; cdr3_aa: CASSIGGGNEKLFF; cdr3_nt: TGCGCCAGCAGCATCGGAGGGGGCAATGAAAAACTGTTTTTT
j_call: TRBJ2-6; d_call: NA; clone_size: many; v_call: TRBV5-1; cdr3_aa: CASSLGSGANVLTF; cdr3_nt: TGCGCCAGCAGCTTAGGCTCTGGGGCCAACGTCCTGACTTTC
j_call: TRBJ2-3; d_call: TRBD1; clone_size: many; v_call: TRBV7-3; cdr3_aa: CASSLRQGGSGDTQYF; cdr3_nt: TGTGCCAGCAGCTTAAGACAGGGGGGGTCCGGAGATACGCAGTATTTT
j_call: TRBJ2-2; d_call: NA; clone_size: many; v_call: TRBV7-2; cdr3_aa: CASSLDLGSGTTGELFF; cdr3_nt: TGTGCCAGCAGCTTAGACCTTGGGTCGGGAACGACCGGGGAGCTGTTTTTT
j_call: TRBJ1-1; d_call: NA; clone_size: many; v_call: TRBV20-1; cdr3_aa: CSAARVLNTEAFF; cdr3_nt: TGCAGTGCCGCGAGGGTTTTGAACACTGAAGCTTTCTTT
j_call: TRBJ2-3; d_call: TRBD2; clone_size: many; v_call: TRBV5-6; cdr3_aa: CASSGRGGRGDTQYF; cdr3_nt: TGTGCCAGCAGCGGGCGCGGGGGGCGCGGAGATACGCAGTATTTT
j_call: TRBJ2-1; d_call: TRBD2; clone_size: many; v_call: TRBV29-1; cdr3_aa: CSVEDPNIQGRVNEQFF; cdr3_nt: TGCAGCGTTGAAGATCCCAATATCCAAGGGAGGGTCAATGAGCAGTTCTTC
j_call: TRBJ1-1; d_call: NA; clone_size: many; v_call: TRBV6-5; cdr3_aa: CASSYSNRRAGNTEAFF; cdr3_nt: TGTGCCAGCAGTTACTCTAATAGGCGGGCGGGGAACACTGAAGCTTTCTTT
j_call: TRBJ2-1; d_call: NA; clone_size: few; v_call: TRBV12-3/TRBV12-4; cdr3_aa: CASLGTNNYNEQFF; cdr3_nt: TGTGCCAGTCTAGGAACCAACAATTACAATGAGCAGTTCTTC
j_call: TRBJ2-7; d_call: NA; clone_size: NA; v_call: TRBV11-1; cdr3_aa: CASSKRRGRHPYEQYF; cdr3_nt: TGTGCCAGCAGCAAAAGGAGGGGGCGGCACCCCTACGAGCAGTACTTC
j_call: TRBJ1-4; d_call: NA; clone_size: many; v_call: TRBV20-1; cdr3_aa: CSAATDATNEKLFF; cdr3_nt: TGCAGTGCGGCGACAGACGCAACTAATGAAAAACTGTTTTTT
j_call: TRBJ2-5; d_call: NA; clone_size: few; v_call: TRBV5-1; cdr3_aa: CASSLEPSRKETQYF; cdr3_nt: TGCGCCAGCAGCTTGGAGCCTAGTCGGAAAGAGACCCAGTACTTC
j_call: TRBJ1-5; d_call: TRBD1; clone_size: many; v_call: TRBV6-2/TRBV6-3; cdr3_aa: CASRTGGLWPQHF; cdr3_nt: TGTGCCAGCAGGACAGGGGGTCTGTGGCCCCAGCATTTT
j_call: TRBJ2-3; d_call: NA; clone_size: many; v_call: TRBV27; cdr3_aa: CASSMVSTDTQYF; cdr3_nt: TGTGCCAGCAGTATGGTTAGCACAGATACGCAGTATTTT
j_call: TRBJ2-5; d_call: NA; clone_size: NA; v_call: TRBV7-9; cdr3_aa: CASSFPLNLQETQYF; cdr3_nt: TGTGCCAGCAGCTTCCCATTAAATCTTCAAGAGACCCAGTACTTC
j_call: TRBJ2-2; d_call: NA; clone_size: many; v_call: TRBV20-1; cdr3_aa: CSARDMLANTGELFF; cdr3_nt: TGCAGTGCTAGAGATATGTTGGCGAACACCGGGGAGCTGTTTTTT
j_call: TRBJ1-1; d_call: TRBD1; clone_size: many; v_call: TRBV7-2; cdr3_aa: CASSMGTGSFEAFF; cdr3_nt: TGTGCCAGCAGCATGGGGACAGGCTCCTTTGAAGCTTTCTTT
j_call: TRBJ2-2; d_call: TRBD2; clone_size: many; v_call: TRBV6-6; cdr3_aa: CASSYLYGLAGGENTGELFF; cdr3_nt: TGTGCCAGCAGTTACCTCTATGGACTAGCGGGAGGCGAGAACACCGGGGAGCTGTTTTTT
j_call: TRBJ2-3; d_call: NA; clone_size: many; v_call: TRBV27; cdr3_aa: CASSFLGTDTQYF; cdr3_nt: TGTGCCAGCAGTTTTCTGGGCACAGATACGCAGTATTTT
j_call: TRBJ2-2; d_call: NA; clone_size: many; v_call: TRBV3-1; cdr3_aa: CASRDGVRGLNTGELFF; cdr3_nt: TGTGCCAGCAGGGATGGAGTCCGGGGGCTTAACACCGGGGAGCTGTTTTTT
j_call: TRBJ2-5; d_call: NA; clone_size: NA; v_call: TRBV6-1; cdr3_aa: CASRREAGRETQYF; cdr3_nt: TGTGCCAGCAGGAGAGAAGCGGGCCGGGAGACCCAGTACTTC
j_call: TRBJ2-2; d_call: TRBD2; clone_size: many; v_call: TRBV29-1; cdr3_aa: CSARAGGGTGELFF; cdr3_nt: TGCAGCGCTCGGGCGGGAGGGGGCACCGGGGAGCTGTTTTTT
j_call: TRBJ2-1; d_call: TRBD2; clone_size: many; v_call: TRBV20-1; cdr3_aa: CSASLGGRFYNEQFF; cdr3_nt: TGCAGTGCTAGTCTCGGCGGGAGATTCTACAATGAGCAGTTCTTC
j_call: TRBJ1-4; d_call: NA; clone_size: many; v_call: TRBV7-9; cdr3_aa: CASRAGNEKLFF; cdr3_nt: TGTGCCAGCCGCGCAGGGAATGAAAAACTGTTTTTT
j_call: TRBJ1-1; d_call: NA; clone_size: NA; v_call: TRBV18; cdr3_aa: CASSPYEGGAAEAFF; cdr3_nt: TGTGCCAGCTCACCATATGAGGGGGGGGCCGCTGAAGCTTTCTTT
j_call: TRBJ2-7; d_call: NA; clone_size: many; v_call: TRBV15; cdr3_aa: CATSSDRSYEQYF; cdr3_nt: TGTGCCACCAGCAGCGACAGAAGCTACGAGCAGTACTTC
j_call: TRBJ1-5; d_call: NA; clone_size: NA; v_call: TRBV20-1; cdr3_aa: CSASPQTSNQPQHF; cdr3_nt: TGCAGTGCTAGCCCCCAGACTAGCAATCAACCCCAGCATTTT
j_call: TRBJ2-5; d_call: TRBD2; clone_size: medium-sized; v_call: TRBV20-1; cdr3_aa: CSAWTSGRGETQYF; cdr3_nt: TGCAGTGCTTGGACTAGCGGGAGGGGAGAGACCCAGTACTTC
j_call: TRBJ2-3; d_call: NA; clone_size: many; v_call: TRBV15; cdr3_aa: CATSRGASGSTDTQYF; cdr3_nt: TGTGCCACCAGCAGGGGGGCTAGCGGAAGCACAGATACGCAGTATTTT
j_call: TRBJ2-3; d_call: NA; clone_size: many; v_call: TRBV21-1; cdr3_aa: CASSKVEREKDTQYF; cdr3_nt: TGTGCCAGCAGCAAAGTTGAGCGGGAGAAAGATACGCAGTATTTT
j_call: TRBJ1-1; d_call: NA; clone_size: many; v_call: TRBV24-1; cdr3_aa: CATSEPPGLGRNTEAFF; cdr3_nt: TGTGCCACCAGTGAACCCCCAGGGTTGGGGAGGAACACTGAAGCTTTCTTT
j_call: TRBJ1-4; d_call: NA; clone_size: many; v_call: TRBV27; cdr3_aa: CASSPSGGRVGEKLFF; cdr3_nt: TGTGCCAGCAGTCCAAGCGGGGGGCGGGTCGGTGAAAAACTGTTTTTT
j_call: TRBJ1-1; d_call: NA; clone_size: many; v_call: TRBV7-9; cdr3_aa: CASRQGGDTEAFF; cdr3_nt: TGTGCCAGCAGACAGGGTGGGGACACTGAAGCTTTCTTT
j_call: TRBJ2-7; d_call: NA; clone_size: NA; v_call: TRBV29-1; cdr3_aa: CSVSRDPYEQYF; cdr3_nt: TGCAGCGTTTCTAGGGATCCCTACGAGCAGTACTTC
j_call: TRBJ2-5; d_call: TRBD1; clone_size: many; v_call: TRBV20-1; cdr3_aa: CSARDLGQVQETQYF; cdr3_nt: TGCAGTGCTAGAGATCTGGGACAGGTACAAGAGACCCAGTACTTC